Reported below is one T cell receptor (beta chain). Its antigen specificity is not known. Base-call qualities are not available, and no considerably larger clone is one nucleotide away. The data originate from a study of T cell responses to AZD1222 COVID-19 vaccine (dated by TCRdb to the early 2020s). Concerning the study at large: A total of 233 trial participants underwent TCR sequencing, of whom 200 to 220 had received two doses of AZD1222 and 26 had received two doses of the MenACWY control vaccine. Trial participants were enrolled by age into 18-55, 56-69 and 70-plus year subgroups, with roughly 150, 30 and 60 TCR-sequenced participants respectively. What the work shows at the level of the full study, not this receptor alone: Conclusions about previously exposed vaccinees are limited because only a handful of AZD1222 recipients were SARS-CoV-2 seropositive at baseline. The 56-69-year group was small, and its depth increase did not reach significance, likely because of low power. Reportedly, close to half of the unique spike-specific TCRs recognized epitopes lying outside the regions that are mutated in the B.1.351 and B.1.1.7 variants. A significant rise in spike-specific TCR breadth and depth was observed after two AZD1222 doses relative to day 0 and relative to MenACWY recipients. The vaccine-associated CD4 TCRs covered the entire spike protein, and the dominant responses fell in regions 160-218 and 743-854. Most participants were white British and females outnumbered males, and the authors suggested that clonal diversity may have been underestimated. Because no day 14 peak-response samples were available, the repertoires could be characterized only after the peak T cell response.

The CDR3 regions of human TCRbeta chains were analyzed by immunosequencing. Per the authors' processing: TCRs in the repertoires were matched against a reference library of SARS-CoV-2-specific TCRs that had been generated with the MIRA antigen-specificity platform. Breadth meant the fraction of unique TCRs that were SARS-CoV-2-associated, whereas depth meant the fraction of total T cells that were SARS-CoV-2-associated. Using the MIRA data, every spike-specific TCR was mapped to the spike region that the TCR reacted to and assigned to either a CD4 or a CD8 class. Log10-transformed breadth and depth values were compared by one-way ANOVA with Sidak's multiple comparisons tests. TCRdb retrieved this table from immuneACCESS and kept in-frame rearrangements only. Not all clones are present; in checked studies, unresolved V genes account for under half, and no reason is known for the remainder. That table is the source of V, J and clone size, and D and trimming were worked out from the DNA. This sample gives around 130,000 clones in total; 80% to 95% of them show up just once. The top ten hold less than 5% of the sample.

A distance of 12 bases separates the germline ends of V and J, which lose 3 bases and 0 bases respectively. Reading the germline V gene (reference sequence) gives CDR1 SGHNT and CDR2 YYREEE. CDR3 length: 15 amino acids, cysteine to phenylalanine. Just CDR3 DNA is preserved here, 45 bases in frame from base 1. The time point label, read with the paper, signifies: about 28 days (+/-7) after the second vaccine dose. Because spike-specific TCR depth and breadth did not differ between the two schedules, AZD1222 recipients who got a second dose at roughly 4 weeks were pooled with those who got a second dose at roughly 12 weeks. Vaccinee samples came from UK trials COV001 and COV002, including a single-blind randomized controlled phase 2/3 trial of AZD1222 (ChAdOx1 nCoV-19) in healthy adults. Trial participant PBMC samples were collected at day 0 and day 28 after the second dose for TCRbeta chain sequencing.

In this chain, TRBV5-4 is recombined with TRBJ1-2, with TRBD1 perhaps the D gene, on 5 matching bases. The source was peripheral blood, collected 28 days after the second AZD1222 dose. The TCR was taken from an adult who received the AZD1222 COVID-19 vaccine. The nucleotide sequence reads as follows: TGTGCCAGCAGCTGGTGGGGGTTAGCTAACTATGGCTACACCTTC. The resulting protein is CASSWWGLANYGYTF.